This TCR beta chain was sequenced during a study of shared clonotypes between healthy human individuals. Broader study findings: Several donors held around 5% of naive CD4 clonotypes in common.

Data came from immunoSEQ multiplex PCR; TCRdb stores just in-frame clones and leaves some out. The sample consists of about 980,000 clones, around three quarters of them appearing once. This clone has a handful of counts. Its antigen is undetermined. Free of recent acute infections or vaccinations, the donors were healthy HIV-negative adults. The V end lost 1 base, the J end lost 0 bases, and 8 bases lay between the germline ends. This CDR3 has 15 residues. In germline, CDR1 is SGHDT, CDR2 YYEEEE. This receptor was identified in a man younger than 35 in good health. The chain couples TRBV5-6 to TRBJ1-5; D is unclear. The specimen was memory CD4+ T cells sorted from blood. Sample subset: CD45RA-negative fraction. CDR3 DNA sequence: TGTGCCAGCAGCTTGAACCGATTTAGCAATCAGCCCCAGCATTTT. As protein: CASSLNRFSNQPQHF.